The clone carrying this T cell receptor (beta chain) was found once. These data come from a study of blood T cell repertoires in COVID-19. About the research overall: Whether acute or convalescent, the COVID-19 samples came from the United States, Italy and Spain. Nucleic acid was either cDNA or gDNA, and it came from T cells, B-cell-depleted T cells, or PBMCs.

In germline, CDR1 is MRHNA, CDR2 SNTAGT. V was clipped by 6 bases and J by 8 bases; unmatched bases: 8. There are 14 residues in the CDR3. Original processing notes: Quantification of nucleated cells was approximated via reference gene primer amplification. Only in-frame clones appear in the TCRdb table, and some are missing; sequencing was by immunoSEQ multiplex PCR. Clone size and V and J calls were adopted from that table, with D and trimming inferred from the DNA. The table has around 270,000 clones, roughly 90% seen once. The chain joins TRBV6-4 to TRBJ2-1, with 9 nucleotides matching TRBD1. The sample comprised peripheral blood. This receptor was obtained from a man aged 30-40 years with acute or convalescent COVID-19. The CDR3 reads CASSRTGESHEQFF. The DNA for the CDR3 is TGTGCCAGCAGCCGGACAGGGGAGTCTCATGAGCAGTTCTTC.